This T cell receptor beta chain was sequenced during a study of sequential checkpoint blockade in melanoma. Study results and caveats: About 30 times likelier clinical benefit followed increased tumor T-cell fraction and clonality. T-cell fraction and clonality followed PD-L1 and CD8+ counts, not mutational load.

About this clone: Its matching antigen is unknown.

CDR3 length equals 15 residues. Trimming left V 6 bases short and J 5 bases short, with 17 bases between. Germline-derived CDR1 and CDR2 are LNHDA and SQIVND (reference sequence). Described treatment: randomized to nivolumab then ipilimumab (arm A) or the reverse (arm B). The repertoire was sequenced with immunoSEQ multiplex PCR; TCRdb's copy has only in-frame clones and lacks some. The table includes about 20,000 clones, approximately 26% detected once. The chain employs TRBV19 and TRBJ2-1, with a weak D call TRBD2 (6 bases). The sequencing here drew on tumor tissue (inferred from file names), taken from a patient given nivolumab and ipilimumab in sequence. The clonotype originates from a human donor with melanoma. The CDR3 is CASRVRGEVNNEQFF. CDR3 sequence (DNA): TGTGCCAGTAGAGTGCGCGGGGAGGTTAACAATGAGCAGTTCTTC.